Presented here are 10 T cell receptor beta chains from one specimen sequenced in a study of beta chain features in type 1 diabetes. General study points: The study found moderately but significantly shorter TCRB CDR3s in all four CD4+ subsets of Type 1 diabetes patients.

The entirety of the isolated RNA underwent reverse transcription, so expressed TCRB transcripts were sequenced. The protocol was immunoSEQ multiplex PCR, while the TCRdb copy is restricted to in-frame clones and leaves out a portion. The data contain approximately 250,000 clones, approximately 24% of them singletons. Their target antigens are unknown. Input material: naive CD4+ T cells from blood. The receptor source for this set is a woman in her 30s with type 1 diabetes.

The chain joins TRBV5-4 to TRBJ1-1, with a possible D match to TRBD1 (6 bases). Germline assignment: CDR1 SGHNT and CDR2 YYREEE (reference sequence). Trimming cost V 9 bases and J 5 bases, with 17 bases left between them. The CDR3 sequence is 13 residues long. The CDR3 DNA sequence: TGTGCCACCGGACCAGACAGGAGGACTGAAGCTTTCTTT. Protein product: CATGPDRRTEAFF.

The chain links TRBV4-2 to TRBJ1-4, with TRBD1 as a possible D gene (6 bases). Trimming shortened V by 5 bases and J by 7 bases, and 17 bases separated the two germline ends. This CDR3 has 15 residues. CDR1 is LGHNA, CDR2 YNFKEQ, per germline. The CDR3, as DNA: TGTGCCAGCAGCAAAGCACAGGGTTCTGTTGAAAAACTGTTTTTT. Amino acids: CASSKAQGSVEKLFF.

This clone appeared a few times. This chain links TRBV5-1 with TRBJ2-7; D unclear. The V gene lost 4 bases and the J gene lost 0 bases, with 5 bases spanning the gap. The length of the CDR3 is 12 residues. Germline V gene lookup returns CDR1 SGHRS and CDR2 YFSETQ. The CDR3, as DNA: TGCGCCAGCAGCACAAGCTCCTACGAGCAGTACTTC. Its protein product is CASSTSSYEQYF.

The chain is built from TRBV18 and TRBJ2-7; TRBD2 might be the D (5 bases). The CDR3 totals 13 residues. With 4 bases removed from V and 4 bases from J, the gap between germline ends came to 11 bases. Per germline, CDR1 KGHSH and CDR2 LQKENI. CDR3 region: CASSLGRRYEQYF. For the CDR3, the DNA is TGTGCCAGCTCACTCGGACGGAGGTACGAGCAGTACTTC.

A single count supports this clone. The CDR3 loop is CASSSISFDTEAFF. CDR3 sequence (DNA): TGTGCCAGCAGTTCTATTAGCTTCGACACTGAAGCTTTCTTT. The V and J genes are TRBV6-5 and TRBJ1-1; D uncertain. V was shortened by 4 bases and J by 3 bases, with 12 bases between the two germline ends. CDR3 length: 14 amino acids. Germline values: CDR1 MNHEY, CDR2 SVGAGI.

The chain joins TRBV2 to TRBJ1-2; D is unclear. CDR1 is SNHLY, CDR2 FYNNEI, per germline. The CDR3 extends over 13 amino acids. With 2 bases removed from V and 5 bases from J, the gap between germline ends came to 9 bases. In DNA, the CDR3 is TGTGCCAGCAGTGAATTGCCAGGTTATGGCTACACCTTC. It translates to CASSELPGYGYTF.

Comment on this clone: This CDR3 is also generated by other DNA sequences in the sample. This sequence joins TRBV9 and TRBJ2-5; D is uncertain. V was trimmed by 2 bases and J by 3 bases, leaving 5 bases between them. Germline CDR1 SGDLS, CDR2 YYNGEE. There are 12 residues in the CDR3. CDR3 amino acids: CASSVGEETQYF. Here the CDR3 DNA reads TGTGCCAGCAGCGTCGGTGAAGAGACCCAGTACTTC.

This clone was picked up a small number of times. This rearrangement joins TRBV30 to TRBJ2-7; D unresolved. Trimming pared 3 bases from V and 3 bases from J, leaving 15 bases between. This CDR3 has 14 amino acids. The germline V gene has CDR1 GTSNPN and CDR2 SVGIG (reference sequence). CDR3 sequence reads: CAWSIRWPVYEQYF. The CDR3, as DNA: TGTGCCTGGAGCATACGCTGGCCCGTCTACGAGCAGTACTTC.

V and J are TRBV30 and TRBJ2-7, with a weak D call TRBD1 (6 bases). The V end lost 4 bases, the J end lost 2 bases, and 12 bases lay between the germline ends. Germline lookup yields CDR1 GTSNPN and CDR2 SVGIG (reference sequence). This CDR3 is built from 13 residues. DNA of the CDR3: TGTGCCTGGATTCACGGACAGACCTACGAGCAGTACTTC. Its protein product is CAWIHGQTYEQYF.

This clone was seen more than once but under ten times. This sequence joins TRBV29-1 and TRBJ2-1, with D possibly matching TRBD2 (6 bases). Germline V CDR1 and CDR2: SQVTM, ANQGSEA. The CDR3 contains 12 residues. V lost 5 bases and J 6 bases, leaving 11 bases between the germline ends. The CDR3, as DNA: TGCAGCGTTAACCGGGACTTCAATGAGCAGTTCTTC. Its translation: CSVNRDFNEQFF.